This paragraph covers one T cell receptor beta chain sequence. Original handling: Reference gene primers were amplified, and this amplification served to estimate nucleated cell counts. Assay used: immunoSEQ multiplex PCR; TCRdb lists only in-frame clones, some missing. The DNA was the basis for D and trimming; V, J and clone size are from that table. The table has approximately 75,000 clones, approximately 86% seen once. This sample was included in a study of blood T cell repertoires in COVID-19. CDR3 length: 11 residues. Deletions cut 3 bases from V and 4 bases from J, with 5 bases between. Germline CDR1 is SGHRS and CDR2 is YFSETQ. One Seattle source followed patients from active infection through their disease course.

This chain joins TRBV5-1 and TRBJ2-7, with D unclear. Material: peripheral blood. This TCR was sampled from a man aged 80 or over with COVID-19, enrolled during active disease. CDR3 nucleotide sequence: TGCGCCAGCAGCTCAAAATACGAGCAGTACTTC. Amino acid sequence: CASSSKYEQYF.